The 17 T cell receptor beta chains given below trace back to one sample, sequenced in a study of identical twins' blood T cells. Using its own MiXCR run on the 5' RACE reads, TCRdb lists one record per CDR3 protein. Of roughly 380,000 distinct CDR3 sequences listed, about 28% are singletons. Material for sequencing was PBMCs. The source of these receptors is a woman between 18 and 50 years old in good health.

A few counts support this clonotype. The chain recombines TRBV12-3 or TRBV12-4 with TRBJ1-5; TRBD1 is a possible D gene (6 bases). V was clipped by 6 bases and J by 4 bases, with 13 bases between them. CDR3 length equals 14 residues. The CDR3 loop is CASSTQGGNQPQHF. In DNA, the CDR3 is TGTGCCAGCAGCACACAGGGTGGGAATCAGCCCCAGCATTTT.

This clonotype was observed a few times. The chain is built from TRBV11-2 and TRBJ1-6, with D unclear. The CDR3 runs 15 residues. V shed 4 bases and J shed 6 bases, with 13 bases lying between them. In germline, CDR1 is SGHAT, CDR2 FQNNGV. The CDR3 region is CASSSSVAANSPLHF. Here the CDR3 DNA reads TGTGCCAGCAGCTCCTCGGTCGCAGCTAATTCACCCCTCCACTTT.

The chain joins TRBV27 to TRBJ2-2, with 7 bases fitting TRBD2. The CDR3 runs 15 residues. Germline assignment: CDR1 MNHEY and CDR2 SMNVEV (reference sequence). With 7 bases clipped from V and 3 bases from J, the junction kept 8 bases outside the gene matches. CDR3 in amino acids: CASKSASGYTGELFF. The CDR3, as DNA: TGTGCCAGCAAAAGTGCTAGCGGATACACCGGGGAGCTGTTTTTT.

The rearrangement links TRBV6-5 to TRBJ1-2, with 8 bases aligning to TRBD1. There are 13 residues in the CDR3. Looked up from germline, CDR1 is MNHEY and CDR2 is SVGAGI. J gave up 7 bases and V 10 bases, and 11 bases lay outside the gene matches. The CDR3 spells CAIMGAGGLGYTF. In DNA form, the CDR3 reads TGTGCCATCATGGGGGCAGGGGGCCTTGGCTACACCTTC.

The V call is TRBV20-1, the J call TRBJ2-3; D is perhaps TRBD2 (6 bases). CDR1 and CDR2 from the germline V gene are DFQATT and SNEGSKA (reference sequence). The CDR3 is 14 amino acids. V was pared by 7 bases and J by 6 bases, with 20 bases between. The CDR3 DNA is TGCAGTGTCAGGGCGATTGGGGGGTGGGATACGCAGTATTTT. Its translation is CSVRAIGGWDTQYF.

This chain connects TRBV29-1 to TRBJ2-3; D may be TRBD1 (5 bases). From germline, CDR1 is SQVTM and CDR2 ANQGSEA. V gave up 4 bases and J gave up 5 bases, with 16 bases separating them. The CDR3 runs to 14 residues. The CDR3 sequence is CSVGVGAIGDTQYF. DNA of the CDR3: TGCAGCGTTGGTGTAGGGGCTATTGGAGATACGCAGTATTTT.

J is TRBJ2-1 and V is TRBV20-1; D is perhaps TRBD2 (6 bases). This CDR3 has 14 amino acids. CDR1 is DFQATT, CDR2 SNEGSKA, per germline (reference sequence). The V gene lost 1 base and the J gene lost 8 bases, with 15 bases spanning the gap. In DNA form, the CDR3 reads TGCAGTGCTAGAGCTCAGACTAGACGGTATGAGCAGTTCTTC. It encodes CSARAQTRRYEQFF.

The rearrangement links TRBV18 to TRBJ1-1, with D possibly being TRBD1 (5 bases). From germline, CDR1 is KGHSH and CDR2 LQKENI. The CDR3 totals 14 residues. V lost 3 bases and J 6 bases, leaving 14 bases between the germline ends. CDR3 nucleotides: TGTGCCAGCTCACCTAGGGGCGCGGGCTCTGAAGCTTTCTTT. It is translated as CASSPRGAGSEAFF. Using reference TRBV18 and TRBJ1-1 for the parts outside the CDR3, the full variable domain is NAGVMQNPRHLVRRRGQEARLRCSPMKGHSHVYWYRQLPEEGLKFMVYLQKENIIDESGMPKERFSAEFPKEGPSILRIQQVVRGDSAAYFCASSPRGAGSEAFFGQGTRLTVV.

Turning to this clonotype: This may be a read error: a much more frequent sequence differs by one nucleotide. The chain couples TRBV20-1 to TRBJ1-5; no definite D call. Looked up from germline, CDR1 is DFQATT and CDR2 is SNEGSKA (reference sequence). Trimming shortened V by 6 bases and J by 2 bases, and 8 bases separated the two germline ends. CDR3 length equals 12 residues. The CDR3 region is CSAAEGNQPQHF. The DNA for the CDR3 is TGCAGTGCCGCGGAGGGCAATCAGCCCCAGCATTTT.

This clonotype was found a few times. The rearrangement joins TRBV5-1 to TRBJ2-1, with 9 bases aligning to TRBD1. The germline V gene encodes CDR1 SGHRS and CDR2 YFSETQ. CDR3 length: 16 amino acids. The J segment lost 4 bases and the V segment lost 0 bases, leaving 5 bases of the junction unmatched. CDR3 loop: CASSLGPGQGYNEQFF. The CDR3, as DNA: TGCGCCAGCAGCTTGGGTCCCGGACAGGGGTACAATGAGCAGTTCTTC.

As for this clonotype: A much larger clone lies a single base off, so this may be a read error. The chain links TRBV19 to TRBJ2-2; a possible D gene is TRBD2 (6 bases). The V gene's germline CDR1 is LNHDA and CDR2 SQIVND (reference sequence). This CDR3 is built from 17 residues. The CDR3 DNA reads TGTGCCAGTAGTATTTGGACTAAAAACCCTAACACCGGGGGGCTGTTTTTT. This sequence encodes CASSIWTKNPNTGGLFF.

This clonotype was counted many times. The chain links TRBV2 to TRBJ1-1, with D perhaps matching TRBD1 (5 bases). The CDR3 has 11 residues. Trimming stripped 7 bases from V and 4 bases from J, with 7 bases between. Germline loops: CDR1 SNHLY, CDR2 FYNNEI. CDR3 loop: CASMGVTEAFF. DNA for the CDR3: TGTGCCAGCATGGGGGTCACTGAAGCTTTCTTT.

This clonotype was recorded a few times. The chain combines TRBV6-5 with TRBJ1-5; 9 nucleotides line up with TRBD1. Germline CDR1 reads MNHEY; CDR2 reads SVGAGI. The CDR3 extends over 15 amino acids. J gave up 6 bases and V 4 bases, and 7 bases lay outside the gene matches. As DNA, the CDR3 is TGTGCCAGCAGTTCGACAGGGGGATCTCGTCAGCCCCAGCATTTT. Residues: CASSSTGGSRQPQHF.

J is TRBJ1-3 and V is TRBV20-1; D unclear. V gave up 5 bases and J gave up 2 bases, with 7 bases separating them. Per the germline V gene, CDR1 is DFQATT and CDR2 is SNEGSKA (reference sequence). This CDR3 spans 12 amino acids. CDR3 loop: CSAVTAGNTIYF. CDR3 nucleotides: TGCAGTGCTGTAACGGCTGGAAACACCATATATTTT.

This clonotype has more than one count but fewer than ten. The CDR3 nucleotides are TGTGCCAGCACTCTTAGTAGGGAGAGCTCTGGAAACACCATATATTTT. The encoded protein is CASTLSRESSGNTIYF. This chain uses TRBV7-9 with TRBJ1-3; D is unclear. CDR3 length: 16 amino acids. Trimming took 7 bases from V and 0 from J, leaving 16 bases between them. Germline V gene lookup returns CDR1 SEHNR and CDR2 FQNEAQ (reference sequence).

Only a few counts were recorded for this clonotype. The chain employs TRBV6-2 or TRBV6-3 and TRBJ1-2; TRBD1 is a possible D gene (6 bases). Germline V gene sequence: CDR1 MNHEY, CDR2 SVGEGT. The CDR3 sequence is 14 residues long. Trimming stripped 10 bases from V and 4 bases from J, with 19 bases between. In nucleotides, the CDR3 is TGTGCCACCAGAAGAGCCCAGGGGCTCTATGGCTACACCTTC. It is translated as CATRRAQGLYGYTF.

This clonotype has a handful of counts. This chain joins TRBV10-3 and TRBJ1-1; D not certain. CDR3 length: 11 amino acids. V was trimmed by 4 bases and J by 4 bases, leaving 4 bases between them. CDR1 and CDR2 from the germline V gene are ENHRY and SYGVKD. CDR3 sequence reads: CAISGATEAFF. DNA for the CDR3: TGTGCCATCAGTGGGGCCACTGAAGCTTTCTTT.